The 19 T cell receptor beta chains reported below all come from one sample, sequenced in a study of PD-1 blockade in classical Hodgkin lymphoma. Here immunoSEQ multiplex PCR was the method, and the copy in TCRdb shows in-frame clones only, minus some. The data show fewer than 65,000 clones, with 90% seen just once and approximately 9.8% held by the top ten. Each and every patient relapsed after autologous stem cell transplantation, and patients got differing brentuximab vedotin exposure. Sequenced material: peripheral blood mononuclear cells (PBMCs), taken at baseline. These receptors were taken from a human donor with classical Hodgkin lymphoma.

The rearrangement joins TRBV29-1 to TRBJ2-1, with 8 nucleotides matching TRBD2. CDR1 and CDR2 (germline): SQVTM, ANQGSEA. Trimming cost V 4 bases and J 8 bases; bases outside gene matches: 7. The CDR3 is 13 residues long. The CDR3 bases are TGCAGCGTTGGGGCGGGAGGTGGCTATGAGCAGTTCTTC. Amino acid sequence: CSVGAGGGYEQFF.

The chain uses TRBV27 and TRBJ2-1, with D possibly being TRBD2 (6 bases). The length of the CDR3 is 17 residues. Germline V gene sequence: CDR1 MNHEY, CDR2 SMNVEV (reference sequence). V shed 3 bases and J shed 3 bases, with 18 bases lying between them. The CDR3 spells CASSLGGGPLNYNEQFF. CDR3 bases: TGTGCCAGCAGTTTGGGGGGAGGACCCCTCAACTACAATGAGCAGTTCTTC.

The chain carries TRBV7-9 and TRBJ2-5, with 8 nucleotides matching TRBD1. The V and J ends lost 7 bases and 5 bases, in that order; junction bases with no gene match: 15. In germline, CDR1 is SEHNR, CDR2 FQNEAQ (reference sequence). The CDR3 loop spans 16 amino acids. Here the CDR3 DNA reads TGTGCCAGCACCGACAACCCCCAGGGGGCGAGCGAGACCCAGTACTTC. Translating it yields CASTDNPQGASETQYF.

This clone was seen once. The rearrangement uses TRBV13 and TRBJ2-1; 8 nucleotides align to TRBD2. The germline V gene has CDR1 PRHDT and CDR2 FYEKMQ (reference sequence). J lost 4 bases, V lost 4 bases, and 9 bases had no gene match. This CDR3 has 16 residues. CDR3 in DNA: TGTGCCAGCAGCTCACCGGGGTTAGCGGGGTACAATGAGCAGTTCTTC. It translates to CASSSPGLAGYNEQFF.

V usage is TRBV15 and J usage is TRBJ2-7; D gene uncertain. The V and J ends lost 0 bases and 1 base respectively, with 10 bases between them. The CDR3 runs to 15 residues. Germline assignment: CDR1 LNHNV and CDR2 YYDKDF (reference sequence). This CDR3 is CATSRDPGLSYEQYF. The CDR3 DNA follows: TGTGCCACCAGCAGAGATCCGGGCTTGTCCTACGAGCAGTACTTC.

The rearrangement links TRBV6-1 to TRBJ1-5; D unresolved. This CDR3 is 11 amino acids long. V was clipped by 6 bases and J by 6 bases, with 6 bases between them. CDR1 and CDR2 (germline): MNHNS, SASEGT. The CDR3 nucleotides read TGTGCCAGCAGCCCGGGTCAGCCCCAGCATTTT. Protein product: CASSPGQPQHF.

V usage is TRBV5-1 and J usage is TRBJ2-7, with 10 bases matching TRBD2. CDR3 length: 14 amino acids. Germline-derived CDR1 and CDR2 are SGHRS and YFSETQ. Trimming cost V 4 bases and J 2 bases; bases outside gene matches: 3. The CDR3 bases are TGCGCCAGCAGCCAGCGGGAGGGCCCCTACGAGCAGTACTTC. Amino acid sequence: CASSQREGPYEQYF.

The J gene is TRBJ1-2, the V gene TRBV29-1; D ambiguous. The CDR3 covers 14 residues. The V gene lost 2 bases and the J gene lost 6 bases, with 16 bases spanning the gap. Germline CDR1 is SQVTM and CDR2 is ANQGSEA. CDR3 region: CSVERQVRGNGYTF. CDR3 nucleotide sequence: TGCAGCGTTGAACGGCAGGTCCGAGGTAATGGCTACACCTTC.

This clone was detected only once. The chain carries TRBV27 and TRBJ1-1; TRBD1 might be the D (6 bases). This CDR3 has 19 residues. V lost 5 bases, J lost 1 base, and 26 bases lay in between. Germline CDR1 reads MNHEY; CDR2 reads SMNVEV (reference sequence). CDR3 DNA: TGTGCCAGCAGTCCCGTACGATCGCATGCAGGGGTGTCGAACACTGAAGCTTTCTTT. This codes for CASSPVRSHAGVSNTEAFF.

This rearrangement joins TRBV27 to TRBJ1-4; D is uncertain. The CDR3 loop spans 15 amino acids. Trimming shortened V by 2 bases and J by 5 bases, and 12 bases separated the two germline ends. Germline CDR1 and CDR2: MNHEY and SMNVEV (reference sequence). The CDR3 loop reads CASSLRRTPNEKLFF. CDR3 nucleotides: TGTGCCAGCAGTTTACGGAGGACTCCGAATGAAAAACTGTTTTTT.

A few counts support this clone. Here the CDR3 DNA reads TGCGCCAGCAGCTTGGTGGCAGGCAATCAGCCCCAGCATTTT. It codes for CASSLVAGNQPQHF. V gene TRBV5-1 combines with J gene TRBJ1-5; D remains unclear. CDR3 length: 14 residues. V shed 0 bases and J shed 2 bases, with 6 bases lying between them. Germline lookup yields CDR1 SGHRS and CDR2 YFSETQ.

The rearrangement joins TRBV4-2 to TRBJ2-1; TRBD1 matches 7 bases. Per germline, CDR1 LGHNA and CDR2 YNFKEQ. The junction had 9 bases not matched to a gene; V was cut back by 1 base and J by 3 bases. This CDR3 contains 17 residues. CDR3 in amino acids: CASSQGRTGFGYNEQFF. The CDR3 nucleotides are TGTGCCAGCAGCCAAGGTCGGACAGGTTTCGGCTACAATGAGCAGTTCTTC.

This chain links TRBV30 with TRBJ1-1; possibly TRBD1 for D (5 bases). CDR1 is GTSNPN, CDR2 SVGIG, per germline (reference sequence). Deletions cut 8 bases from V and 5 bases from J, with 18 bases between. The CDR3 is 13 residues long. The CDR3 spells CALGAQIRTEAFF. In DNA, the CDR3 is TGTGCCCTAGGGGCCCAAATAAGAACTGAAGCTTTCTTT.

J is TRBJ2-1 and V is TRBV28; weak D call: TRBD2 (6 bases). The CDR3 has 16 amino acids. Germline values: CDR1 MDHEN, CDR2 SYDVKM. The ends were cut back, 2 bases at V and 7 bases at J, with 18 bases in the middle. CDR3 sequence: CASSLNGGIRSNEQFF. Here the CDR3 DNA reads TGTGCCAGCAGTTTAAACGGGGGTATTCGATCTAATGAGCAGTTCTTC.

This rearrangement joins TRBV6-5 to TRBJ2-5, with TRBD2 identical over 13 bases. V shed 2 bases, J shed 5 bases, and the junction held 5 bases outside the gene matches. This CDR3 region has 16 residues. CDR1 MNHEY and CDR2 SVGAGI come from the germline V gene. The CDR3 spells CASSYVGLAGVETQYF. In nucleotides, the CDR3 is TGTGCCAGCAGTTACGTCGGACTAGCGGGGGTTGAGACCCAGTACTTC.

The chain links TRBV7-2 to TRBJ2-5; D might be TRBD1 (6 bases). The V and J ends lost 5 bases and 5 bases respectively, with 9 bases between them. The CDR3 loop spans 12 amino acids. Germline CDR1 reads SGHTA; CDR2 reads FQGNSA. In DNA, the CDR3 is TGTGCCAGCAGCCACAGGGAGGAGACCCAGTACTTC. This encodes CASSHREETQYF.

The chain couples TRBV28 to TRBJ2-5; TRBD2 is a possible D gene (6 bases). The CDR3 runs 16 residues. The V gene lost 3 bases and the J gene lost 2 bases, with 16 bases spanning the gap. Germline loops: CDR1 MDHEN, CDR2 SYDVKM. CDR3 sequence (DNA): TGTGCCAGCAGTTTGCTTAGCGGAATAACTCAAGAGACCCAGTACTTC. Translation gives CASSLLSGITQETQYF. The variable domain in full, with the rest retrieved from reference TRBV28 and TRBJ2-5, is DVKVTQSSRYLVKRTGEKVFLECVQDMDHENMFWYRQDPGLGLRLIYFSYDVKMKEKGDIPEGYSVSREKKERFSLILESASTNQTSMYLCASSLLSGITQETQYFGPGTRLLVL.

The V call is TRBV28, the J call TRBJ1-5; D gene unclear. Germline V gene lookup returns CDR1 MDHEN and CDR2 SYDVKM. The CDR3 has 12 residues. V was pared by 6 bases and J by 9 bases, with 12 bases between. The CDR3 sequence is CASRQVPRPQHF. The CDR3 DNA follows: TGTGCCAGCAGGCAGGTCCCTCGGCCCCAGCATTTT.

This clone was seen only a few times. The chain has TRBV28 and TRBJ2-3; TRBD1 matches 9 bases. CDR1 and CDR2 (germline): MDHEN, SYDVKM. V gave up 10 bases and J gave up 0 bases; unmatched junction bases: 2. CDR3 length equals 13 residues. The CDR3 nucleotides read TGTGCCATAGGGACAGGGAGCACAGATACGCAGTATTTT. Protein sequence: CAIGTGSTDTQYF.